What follows is one TCR beta chain and its context. What it binds is not known. The data stem from a study of radiotherapy plus CTLA-4 blockade in lung cancer. The germline CDR1 and CDR2 sequences are SNHLY and FYNNEI. With 3 bases clipped from V and 4 bases from J, the junction kept 6 bases outside the gene matches. The CDR3 sequence is 15 residues long. Assay used: immunoSEQ multiplex PCR; TCRdb lists only in-frame clones, some missing. The data contain about 28,000 clones, less than 85% of them singletons. General study results and limits: How blood T cell clones changed early, along with interferon-beta, reportedly forecast response best.

The chain employs TRBV2 and TRBJ2-3; 8 bases align to TRBD2. The receptor was derived from a human donor with non-small cell lung cancer who had stable disease on radiotherapy plus ipilimumab. This specimen consisted of peripheral blood, obtained from a patient treated with radiotherapy plus ipilimumab. CDR3 sequence reads: CASSDRRGAADTQYF. CDR3 coding DNA: TGTGCCAGCAGTGACAGGCGGGGGGCAGCAGATACGCAGTATTTT.